This T cell receptor (beta chain) was found in a study of technical replicates of blood from a few donors. Repertoires were generated with immunoSEQ multiplex PCR, while TCRdb's copy carries only in-frame clones and drops some. In the table there are 75,000 to 100,000 clones, approximately 96% of which are singletons. V lost 0 bases and J 3 bases, leaving 8 bases between the germline ends. Per germline, CDR1 LGHNA and CDR2 YNFKEQ. This CDR3 contains 14 residues. This TCR derives from a human donor in good health. V gene TRBV4-2 combines with J gene TRBJ1-1; D remains ambiguous. What was sequenced was T cells isolated from PBMCs. The CDR3 sequence: CASSQDVVDTEAFF. The DNA for the CDR3 is TGTGCCAGCAGCCAAGACGTGGTAGACACTGAAGCTTTCTTT.